Shown below are 9 T cell receptor beta chains from a single sample sequenced in a study of blood T cell repertoires in COVID-19 (dated by TCRdb to 2020 to 2021). To prepare the library, the immunoSEQ multiplex PCR assay was applied. TCRdb obtained this table from immuneACCESS and retained in-frame rearrangements with V and J assigned. These tables miss some clones; where compared with another copy, unresolved V genes account for less than half of the shortfall, and the remainder is unexplained. The sample has around 300,000 clones on record, approximately 85% of them singletons. The top ten hold about 14% of the sample. Material: peripheral blood. Every receptor here comes from a human donor in a cohort sampled during active COVID-19.

The chain has TRBV6-6 and TRBJ1-1; TRBD1 matches at 7 bases. The CDR3 has 16 amino acids. Germline V CDR1 and CDR2: MNHNY, SVGAGI (reference sequence). J lost 2 bases, V lost 2 bases, and 8 bases had no gene match. CDR3 residues: CASSYPGRDSNTEAFF. The CDR3, as DNA: TGTGCCAGCAGTTACCCCGGACGGGACAGCAACACTGAAGCTTTCTTT.

The chain recombines TRBV3-1 (or the pseudogene TRBV3-2) with TRBJ2-3; TRBD2 matches 9 bases. CDR1 and CDR2 from the germline V gene are LGHDT and YNNKEL (reference sequence). The junction had 7 bases not matched to a gene; V was cut back by 2 bases and J by 1 base. The CDR3 has 17 amino acids. The CDR3 sequence: CASSQRGREGRTDTQYF. The CDR3 region has the DNA TGTGCCAGCAGCCAAAGAGGGCGGGAGGGTCGCACAGATACGCAGTATTTT.

The chain has TRBV5-8 and TRBJ2-5; 7 bases fit TRBD1. CDR1 is SGHTS and CDR2 is YDEGEE in the germline V gene. The CDR3 runs to 15 residues. V shed 0 bases, J shed 4 bases, and the junction held 6 bases outside the gene matches. CDR3 residues: CASSLEGTVLETQYF. The CDR3 DNA is TGTGCCAGCAGCTTGGAGGGGACAGTATTAGAGACCCAGTACTTC. The full variable domain, completed using reference TRBV5-8 and TRBJ2-5, is EAGVTQSPTHLIKTRGQQATLRCSPISGHTSVYWYQQALGLGLQFLLWYDEGEERNRGNFPPRFSGRQFPNYSSELNVNALELEDSALYLCASSLEGTVLETQYFGPGTRLLVL.

V and J are TRBV5-4 and TRBJ2-2; 10 nucleotides align to TRBD2. Unmatched junction bases numbered 6, after V lost 3 bases and J lost 7 bases. Germline CDR1 reads SGHNT; CDR2 reads YYREEE (reference sequence). The CDR3 covers 15 residues. The CDR3 DNA sequence: TGTGCCAGCAGCTCAGCGGGAGGGCCGGTCGGGGAGCTGTTTTTT. Protein product: CASSSAGGPVGELFF.

This clone was counted once. The chain joins TRBV14 to TRBJ2-7; D may be TRBD2 (5 bases). Trimming took 6 bases from V and 0 from J, leaving 15 bases between them. The germline CDR1 and CDR2 sequences are SGHDN and FVKESK. The CDR3 has 15 amino acids. The CDR3 spells CASSPDHGSSYEQYF. CDR3 bases: TGTGCCAGCAGTCCGGATCATGGGAGCTCCTACGAGCAGTACTTC. The full variable domain, rest sourced from reference TRBV14 and TRBJ2-7, is EAGVTQFPSHSVIEKGQTVTLRCDPISGHDNLYWYRRVMGKEIKFLLHFVKESKQDESGMPNNRFLAERTGGTYSTLKVQPAELEDSGVYFCASSPDHGSSYEQYFGPGTRLTVT.

This chain joins TRBV7-8 and TRBJ2-1; the match to TRBD2 covers 14 bases. V was clipped by 5 bases and J by 9 bases; unmatched bases: 9. The CDR3 spans 16 residues. Germline-derived CDR1 and CDR2 are SGHVS and FQNEAQ. The CDR3 spells CASSQGLAGVDPEQFF. The CDR3 nucleotides are TGTGCCAGCAGCCAGGGACTAGCGGGAGTCGATCCTGAGCAGTTCTTC.

The CDR3, as DNA: TGTGCCAGCAGGATACAGGGTATTAGCAATCAGCCCCAGCATTTT. Translation: CASRIQGISNQPQHF. The chain employs TRBV6-5 and TRBJ1-5, with a tentative D call TRBD1 (6 bases). The CDR3 runs 15 residues. CDR1 MNHEY and CDR2 SVGAGI come from the germline V gene. The V gene lost 6 bases and the J gene lost 0 bases, with 12 bases spanning the gap.

This clone has a handful of counts. The CDR3 DNA sequence: TGTGCCAGTAGTCCTACTGACAGGGGGCTTAACGAGCAGTACTTC. Amino acids: CASSPTDRGLNEQYF. The J gene is TRBJ2-7, the V gene TRBV19, with TRBD1 identical over 10 bases. The CDR3 loop spans 15 amino acids. Losses at the gene ends were 5 bases for V and 5 bases for J; bases not matched to a gene: 9. In germline, CDR1 is LNHDA, CDR2 SQIVND (reference sequence).

The rearrangement uses TRBV5-1 and TRBJ2-3, with TRBD2 identical over 7 bases. Germline loops: CDR1 SGHRS, CDR2 YFSETQ. Unmatched junction bases numbered 9, after V lost 2 bases and J lost 3 bases. This CDR3 spans 16 amino acids. CDR3 sequence reads: CASSFPLSGATDTQYF. CDR3 DNA: TGCGCCAGCAGCTTCCCCTTAAGCGGGGCAACAGATACGCAGTATTTT.